Listed here are 27 T cell receptor beta chains from one sample, sequenced in a study of OX40 agonist ivuxolimab in advanced cancers. Assay: immunoSEQ multiplex PCR; the TCRdb copy retains only in-frame clones and omits some. Here the sample spans around 64,000 clones, approximately 88% being singletons. Sample: CD4+ or CD8+ T cells sorted from blood, taken in a trial of the OX40 agonist ivuxolimab. The origin of the receptors is an adult with an advanced solid tumor such as melanoma, head and neck, liver or kidney cancer.

The rearrangement links TRBV29-1 to TRBJ2-3; no clear D. This CDR3 has 13 amino acids. Germline V gene lookup returns CDR1 SQVTM and CDR2 ANQGSEA. Deletions cut 3 bases from V and 0 bases from J, with 7 bases between. The CDR3 reads CSVDYASTDTQYF. Here the CDR3 DNA reads TGCAGCGTTGACTACGCTAGCACAGATACGCAGTATTTT.

V and J are TRBV27 and TRBJ1-2; 9 bases line up with TRBD1. The J segment lost 1 base and the V segment lost 5 bases, leaving 8 bases of the junction unmatched. CDR3 length: 16 residues. In germline, CDR1 is MNHEY, CDR2 SMNVEV (reference sequence). CDR3 in DNA: TGTGCCAGCAGTCCGAAACCGGGACAGGGTAACTATGGCTACACCTTC. It is translated as CASSPKPGQGNYGYTF.

The chain uses TRBV5-1 and TRBJ1-6; the D is unclear. Trimming shortened V by 4 bases and J by 7 bases, and 15 bases separated the two germline ends. This CDR3 contains 15 residues. Germline CDR1 SGHRS, CDR2 YFSETQ. In nucleotides, the CDR3 is TGCGCCAGCAGCCCCTGGACGGGTTTCAATTCACCCCTCCACTTT. Protein: CASSPWTGFNSPLHF.

This chain connects TRBV7-6 to TRBJ1-2; D ambiguous. There are 13 residues in the CDR3. The V end lost 0 bases, the J end lost 8 bases, and 10 bases lay between the germline ends. Germline V lookup: CDR1 SGHVS, CDR2 FNYEAQ. CDR3: CASSLAIGRGYTF. The CDR3 nucleotides read TGTGCCAGCAGCTTAGCGATTGGACGGGGCTACACCTTC.

This rearrangement joins TRBV4-1 to TRBJ2-5; the D gene could be TRBD1 or TRBD2 (5 bases each). Trimming pared 1 base from V and 1 base from J, leaving 16 bases between. The germline V gene has CDR1 MGHRA and CDR2 YSYEKL. The CDR3 runs to 17 residues. CDR3 nucleotides: TGCGCCAGCAGCCAAGCCCCCCCTGGGGGAATCCAAGAGACCCAGTACTTC. It translates to CASSQAPPGGIQETQYF.

The V and J genes are TRBV27 and TRBJ1-3; 7 bases fit TRBD1. Germline V CDR1 and CDR2: MNHEY, SMNVEV (reference sequence). This CDR3 contains 14 residues. V dropped 3 bases and J dropped 2; count of bases not matched to a gene: 1. The CDR3 nucleotides read TGTGCCAGCAGTTTGACAGGGACTGGAAACACCATATATTTT. Protein product: CASSLTGTGNTIYF.

V usage is TRBV2 and J usage is TRBJ1-3, with D hard to call. The CDR3 has 12 amino acids. Germline assignment: CDR1 SNHLY and CDR2 FYNNEI. Trimming left V 3 bases short and J 5 bases short, with 5 bases between. The CDR3 bases are TGTGCCAGCAGTGAGAATCGAAACACCATATATTTT. It specifies CASSENRNTIYF. Using reference TRBV2 and TRBJ1-3 for the parts outside the CDR3, the full variable domain is EPEVTQTPSHQVTQMGQEVILRCVPISNHLYFYWYRQILGQKVEFLVSFYNNEISEKSEIFDDQFSVERPDGSNFTLKIRSTKLEDSAMYFCASSENRNTIYFGEGSWLTVV.

This chain joins TRBV9 and TRBJ2-4; 9 positions agree with TRBD1. Per the germline V gene, CDR1 is SGDLS and CDR2 is YYNGEE. This CDR3 has 14 residues. The junction had 8 bases not matched to a gene; V was cut back by 5 bases and J by 8 bases. CDR3 amino acids: CASSTTGGGHIQYF. The CDR3 coding sequence is TGTGCCAGCAGTACAACAGGGGGCGGACACATTCAGTACTTC.

The chain couples TRBV19 to TRBJ2-3; D not resolved. The V gene lost 3 bases and the J gene lost 8 bases, with 12 bases spanning the gap. CDR1 and CDR2 from the germline V gene are LNHDA and SQIVND (reference sequence). The CDR3 contains 13 residues. CDR3 residues: CASSMVGVFTQYF. The CDR3 nucleotides are TGTGCCAGTAGTATGGTGGGCGTGTTTACGCAGTATTTT.

This clone has just one count. The V call is TRBV6-1, the J call TRBJ2-7; 8 bases agree with TRBD1. Germline V gives CDR1 MNHNS, CDR2 SASEGT. The V gene end was trimmed by 10 bases and the J gene end by 0 bases; junction bases not matched to a gene: 8. The CDR3 spans 14 residues. This CDR3 is CATGWTGSSYEQYF. In DNA form, the CDR3 reads TGTGCCACCGGGTGGACAGGGAGCTCCTACGAGCAGTACTTC.

This rearrangement joins TRBV5-1 to TRBJ2-7; 12 nucleotides agree with TRBD2. The germline gives CDR1 SGHRS, CDR2 YFSETQ. This CDR3 region has 14 residues. J was trimmed by 3 bases and V by 6 bases; bases with no gene match: 4. The CDR3 DNA sequence: TGCGCCAGCACCGGACTAGCGGGAAACTACGAGCAGTACTTC. Translated: CASTGLAGNYEQYF.

The chain's CDR3 is CATSRAYNEQFF. Here the CDR3 DNA reads TGTGCCACCAGCAGAGCCTACAATGAGCAGTTCTTC. The V and J genes are TRBV15 and TRBJ2-1; D not resolved. Trimming took off 1 base at V and 2 bases at J, with 0 bases between the two ends. The CDR3 spans 12 residues. Germline lookup yields CDR1 LNHNV and CDR2 YYDKDF (reference sequence).

The V call is TRBV4-1, the J call TRBJ2-3, with 8 bases aligning to TRBD2. The CDR3 has 18 residues. V lost 4 bases and J lost 0; bases outside the gene matches: 12. CDR1 and CDR2 from the germline V gene are MGHRA and YSYEKL. The CDR3 region is CASSRVSGRGASTDTQYF. DNA of the CDR3: TGCGCCAGCAGCCGAGTATCCGGGAGGGGAGCTAGCACAGATACGCAGTATTTT.

J is TRBJ1-2 and V is TRBV28, with D uncertain. CDR3 length equals 14 residues. Germline V gene data show CDR1 as MDHEN and CDR2 as SYDVKM. Trimming shortened V by 2 bases and J by 7 bases, and 14 bases separated the two germline ends. The CDR3 protein is CASSLALAKVGYTF. The DNA for the CDR3 is TGTGCCAGCAGTTTAGCCCTTGCCAAGGTTGGCTACACCTTC.

The rearrangement links TRBV27 to TRBJ1-3; no clear D. Per germline, CDR1 MNHEY and CDR2 SMNVEV (reference sequence). V lost 10 bases and J lost 4, with 17 bases in between. The CDR3 is 14 amino acids. The CDR3 nucleotides are TGTGCCACCCCCTGGGGTTTGGGAGGAAACACCATATATTTT. Its protein product is CATPWGLGGNTIYF.

This sequence joins TRBV6-4 and TRBJ2-3, with D perhaps given as TRBD1 or TRBD2 (6 bases each). The CDR3 is made up of 14 amino acids. The germline V gene has CDR1 MRHNA and CDR2 SNTAGT. The germline V and J ends were trimmed by 6 bases and 5 bases, with 15 bases remaining between them. The CDR3 nucleotides are TGTGCCAGCAGCGCGGGACACGGAGGAGATACGCAGTATTTT. Protein sequence: CASSAGHGGDTQYF.

The rearrangement links TRBV11-2 to TRBJ1-1, with D hard to call. V shed 4 bases and J shed 3 bases, with 12 bases lying between them. The CDR3 is 14 amino acids. CDR1 SGHAT and CDR2 FQNNGV come from the germline V gene. As DNA, the CDR3 is TGTGCCAGCAGCTCGGACCGGAAATACACTGAAGCTTTCTTT. Its protein product is CASSSDRKYTEAFF. The full variable domain, its missing parts supplied by reference TRBV11-2 and TRBJ1-1, is EAGVAQSPRYKIIEKRQSVAFWCNPISGHATLYWYQQILGQGPKLLIQFQNNGVVDDSQLPKDRFSAERLKGVDSTLKIQPAKLEDSAVYLCASSSDRKYTEAFFGQGTRLTVV.

This chain uses TRBV5-5 with TRBJ1-3; D is unresolved. Between the trimmed V and J ends, which lost 4 bases and 4 bases, there was a span of 21 bases. CDR1 and CDR2 (germline): SGHKS, YYEKEE (reference sequence). The CDR3 loop spans 17 amino acids. The CDR3 coding sequence is TGTGCCAGCAGCCCTACCTCCCGACTGCATTCCGGAAACACCATATATTTT. Protein product: CASSPTSRLHSGNTIYF.

This clone was counted once. This rearrangement joins TRBV11-3 to TRBJ2-5, with D unclear. Trimming stripped 7 bases from V and 5 bases from J, with 11 bases between. The CDR3 extends over 12 amino acids. Per germline, CDR1 SGHNT and CDR2 YENEEA. This CDR3 reads CASTSDGETQYF. In nucleotides, the CDR3 is TGTGCCAGCACCAGCGACGGGGAGACCCAGTACTTC.

The chain joins TRBV2 to TRBJ2-3; D gene unclear. Trimming cost V 7 bases and J 5 bases, with 10 bases left between them. Germline V CDR1 and CDR2: SNHLY, FYNNEI. The CDR3 runs 12 residues. This CDR3 is CASIYYGDTQYF. In DNA form, the CDR3 reads TGTGCCAGCATCTACTATGGAGATACGCAGTATTTT.

The chain links TRBV5-1 to TRBJ1-2; unclear D gene. The CDR3 runs 15 residues. Germline assignment: CDR1 SGHRS and CDR2 YFSETQ. V lost 0 bases to trimming and J lost 4 bases, with 13 bases between them. The DNA for the CDR3 is TGCGCCAGCAGCTTGGCCGTTGGCAGGCTCTATGGCTACACCTTC. Amino acids: CASSLAVGRLYGYTF. Full variable domain (outside the CDR3, taken from reference TRBV5-1 and TRBJ1-2): KAGVTQTPRYLIKTRGQQVTLSCSPISGHRSVSWYQQTPGQGLQFLFEYFSETQRNKGNFPGRFSGRQFSNSRSEMNVSTLELGDSALYLCASSLAVGRLYGYTFGSGTRLTVV.

CDR3 bases: TGTGCCAGTAACGCCCCACAGGGTTTTGGTCAGCCCCAGCATTTT. Protein product: CASNAPQGFGQPQHF. The V and J genes are TRBV6-9 and TRBJ1-5, with D perhaps TRBD1 (6 bases). V was cut by 9 bases and J by 6 bases, with 21 bases left in between. The germline CDR1 and CDR2 sequences are MNHGY and SVAAGI. This CDR3 contains 15 residues.

This chain joins TRBV2 and TRBJ2-5, with D perhaps TRBD2 (5 bases). Trimming took off 7 bases at V and 5 bases at J, with 11 bases between the two ends. Germline-derived CDR1 and CDR2 are SNHLY and FYNNEI. This CDR3 region has 12 residues. The DNA of the CDR3 is TGTGCCAGCAACTGGGAGCGGGAGACCCAGTACTTC. It yields the protein CASNWERETQYF.

The chain employs TRBV15 and TRBJ1-1, with a weak D call TRBD1 (5 bases). There are 17 residues in the CDR3. The V and J ends lost 1 base and 0 bases respectively, with 15 bases between them. CDR1 is LNHNV, CDR2 YYDKDF, per germline (reference sequence). The CDR3 reads CATSRVGGGTMNTEAFF. CDR3 sequence (DNA): TGTGCCACCAGCAGAGTTGGCGGAGGGACCATGAACACTGAAGCTTTCTTT.

V is TRBV5-6 and J is TRBJ1-2, with D hard to call. This CDR3 spans 14 amino acids. Germline values: CDR1 SGHDT, CDR2 YYEEEE. The V end lost 2 bases, the J end lost 3 bases, and 11 bases lay between the germline ends. The CDR3 sequence is CASSFRSDHYGYTF. The CDR3 DNA is TGTGCCAGCAGCTTTCGCTCCGACCACTATGGCTACACCTTC.

The chain carries TRBV19 and TRBJ2-1; D tentatively reads TRBD1 or TRBD2 (6 bases each). The V end lost 3 bases, the J end lost 8 bases, and 17 bases lay between the germline ends. The CDR3 has 15 amino acids. Germline-derived CDR1 and CDR2 are LNHDA and SQIVND (reference sequence). CDR3 DNA sequence: TGTGCCAGTAGTATTCTGGAGGGGGTAGTCTATGAGCAGTTCTTC. The encoded protein is CASSILEGVVYEQFF.

This rearrangement joins TRBV13 to TRBJ2-1; 8 bases map to TRBD2. Germline CDR1 is PRHDT and CDR2 is FYEKMQ (reference sequence). The CDR3 has 17 amino acids. Losses at the gene ends were 5 bases for V and 6 bases for J; bases not matched to a gene: 15. CDR3 residues: CASSRSREAGDSNEQFF. The CDR3 region has the DNA TGTGCCAGCAGCCGCTCCCGGGAAGCGGGGGATTCCAATGAGCAGTTCTTC.